Presented here are 18 T cell receptor beta chains from one specimen sequenced in a study of T-cell memory formation after mild COVID-19. TCRdb reprocessed the 5' RACE reads via MiXCR and lists one record per CDR3 protein. The sample carries around 390,000 distinct CDR3 sequences, about 16% recorded once. Material: PBMCs or a T cell subset sorted from them (not recorded which). The receptors shown here come from a man aged 18 to 29 who had mild COVID-19 (a few samples of this study predate the infection). Cell type and time point are not known.

The rearrangement links TRBV6-4 to TRBJ2-1; 10 positions agree with TRBD1. With V trimmed by 4 bases and J by 5 bases, 8 bases remained unmatched. This CDR3 contains 16 residues. The germline V gene encodes CDR1 MRHNA and CDR2 SNTAGT. The CDR3: CASSGLRDRGHNEQFF. CDR3 DNA: TGTGCCAGCAGTGGGCTCCGGGACAGGGGCCACAATGAGCAGTTCTTC.

As concerns this clonotype: Germline and junction disagree at one end, which may indicate a read error. The chain recombines TRBV4-1 with TRBJ2-2, with D possibly TRBD2 on 5 matching bases. CDR1 is MGHRA, CDR2 YSYEKL, per germline. This CDR3 spans 19 amino acids. This CDR3 reads CASSEDTFEGSGNTGELFF. CDR3 bases: TGCGCCAGCAGCGAAGATACGTTCGAGGGAAGCGGGAACACCGGGGAGCTGTTTTTT.

This chain uses TRBV2 with TRBJ2-5; 13 positions match TRBD2. This CDR3 has 18 amino acids. Losses at the gene ends were 8 bases for V and 2 bases for J; bases not matched to a gene: 14. Germline assignment: CDR1 SNHLY and CDR2 FYNNEI. This chain's CDR3 is CASVLRTSGGRGQETQYF. Written as DNA, the CDR3 is TGTGCCAGCGTTTTGCGGACTAGCGGGGGACGAGGGCAAGAGACCCAGTACTTC.

In this sample, this clonotype turned up a few times. The chain employs TRBV7-9 and TRBJ1-5; the D is unclear. V was trimmed by 3 bases and J by 6 bases, leaving 15 bases between them. The CDR3 has 15 amino acids. Germline CDR1 SEHNR, CDR2 FQNEAQ (reference sequence). CDR3 residues: CASSFSDYPGQPQHF. The CDR3 coding sequence is TGTGCCAGCAGCTTTAGTGATTACCCGGGTCAGCCCCAGCATTTT.

This chain connects TRBV11-2 to TRBJ1-1; 7 bases fit TRBD1. Germline V CDR1 and CDR2: SGHAT, FQNNGV. V was pared by 5 bases and J by 1 base, with 7 bases of the junction left unmatched. The CDR3 has 15 amino acids. The CDR3 DNA reads TGTGCCAGCAGCCTTCCGACAGGGTCGAACACTGAAGCTTTCTTT. Translation: CASSLPTGSNTEAFF.

This clonotype appeared a few times. V is TRBV5-1 and J is TRBJ1-4; D not resolved. The length of the CDR3 is 14 residues. The V end lost 0 bases, the J end lost 7 bases, and 10 bases lay between the germline ends. The germline V gene encodes CDR1 SGHRS and CDR2 YFSETQ. The CDR3 coding sequence is TGCGCCAGCAGCTTGGGTACTGTGAGTGAAAAACTGTTTTTT. Its protein is CASSLGTVSEKLFF.

Only a few counts were recorded for this clonotype. This chain uses TRBV5-1 with TRBJ1-1; D is uncertain. V dropped 0 bases and J dropped 1 base, with 10 bases sitting between them. CDR3 length: 15 amino acids. Germline CDR1 SGHRS, CDR2 YFSETQ. For the CDR3, the DNA is TGCGCCAGCAGCTTGGAGGTTACCCAGAACACTGAAGCTTTCTTT. Its translation is CASSLEVTQNTEAFF.

This chain connects TRBV15 to TRBJ2-1; TRBD2 might be the D (6 bases). The CDR3 consists of 15 residues. The V end was cut by 0 bases, the J end by 4 bases, with 10 bases between. Germline CDR1 reads LNHNV; CDR2 reads YYDKDF (reference sequence). CDR3: CATSRDAGRYNEQFF. DNA for the CDR3: TGTGCCACCAGCAGAGATGCGGGACGGTACAATGAGCAGTTCTTC. Variable domain in full (rest from reference TRBV15 and TRBJ2-1): DAMVIQNPRYQVTQFGKPVTLSCSQTLNHNVMYWYQQKSSQAPKLLFHYYDKDFNNEADTPDNFQSRRPNTSFCFLDIRSPGLGDTAMYLCATSRDAGRYNEQFFGPGTRLTVL.

The rearrangement links TRBV18 to TRBJ2-5; possibly TRBD1 or TRBD2 for D (6 bases each). The V gene lost 3 bases and the J gene lost 5 bases, with 13 bases spanning the gap. Germline CDR1 and CDR2: KGHSH and LQKENI. The CDR3 covers 14 residues. The chain's CDR3 is CASSPWGAEETQYF. The CDR3 region has the DNA TGTGCCAGCTCACCTTGGGGGGCCGAGGAGACCCAGTACTTC.

This clonotype has a handful of counts. Germline and junction disagree at one end, which may indicate a read error. J is TRBJ2-2 and V is TRBV7-7, with D maybe TRBD1 (7 bases). CDR3 length equals 17 residues. CDR1 is SSHAT, CDR2 FNYEAQ, per germline (reference sequence). CDR3 amino acids: CASSRRSDREVTGELFF. The DNA for the CDR3 is TGTGCTAGCAGCCGGCGCTCAGACAGGGAGGTCACCGGGGAGCTGTTTTTT. Full variable domain (remainder filled in from reference TRBV7-7 and TRBJ2-2): GAGVSQSPRYKVTKRGQDVTLRCDPISSHATLYWYQQALGQGPEFLTYFNYEAQPDKSGLPSDRFSAERPEGSISTLTIQRTEQRDSAMYRCASSRRSDREVTGELFFGEGSRLTVL.

This clonotype was seen only a few times. The chain carries TRBV20-1 and TRBJ1-2; 9 bases are a match to TRBD1. The germline CDR1 and CDR2 sequences are DFQATT and SNEGSKA (reference sequence). There are 15 residues in the CDR3. The trim removed 6 bases at V and 8 bases at J, leaving 16 bases unmatched. The CDR3 region has the DNA TGCAGTGCCCTAGAAAGGAGCCGGGGACAGGGCGGCTACACCTTC. This codes for CSALERSRGQGGYTF.

The rearrangement joins TRBV28 to TRBJ2-1; tentative D call: TRBD2 (5 bases). The V gene lost 10 bases and the J gene lost 8 bases, with 18 bases spanning the gap. In germline, CDR1 is MDHEN, CDR2 SYDVKM. CDR3 size: 13 residues. The CDR3 DNA is TGTGCCATCTCGCGAGGGTTTCGCGATGAGCAGTTCTTC. The encoded protein is CAISRGFRDEQFF.

V is TRBV29-1 and J is TRBJ2-1; possible D gene TRBD1, 6 bases. CDR3 size: 13 residues. CDR1 is SQVTM, CDR2 ANQGSEA, per germline. V was clipped by 3 bases and J by 8 bases, with 14 bases between them. CDR3 DNA: TGCAGCGTTGAGCAGGGGAAGCGGTATGAGCAGTTCTTC. Its translation is CSVEQGKRYEQFF.

The rearrangement uses TRBV5-1 and TRBJ1-2; D is unresolved. CDR1 and CDR2 from the germline V gene are SGHRS and YFSETQ. This CDR3 is built from 16 residues. Trimming took 1 base from V and 5 from J, leaving 18 bases between them. The CDR3 is CASSLRGRPSGYGYTF. CDR3 nucleotide sequence: TGCGCCAGCAGCTTGCGAGGCCGTCCCTCCGGGTATGGCTACACCTTC.

In this sample, this clonotype turned up a few times. The V call is TRBV12-3 or TRBV12-4, the J call TRBJ1-4; D remains unclear. The CDR3 length is 15 residues. Trimming removed 6 bases at V and 0 bases at J, with 11 bases between. The CDR3 is CASSRKLATNEKLFF. Written as DNA, the CDR3 is TGTGCCAGCAGCCGTAAGCTTGCAACTAATGAAAAACTGTTTTTT.

This chain connects TRBV12-3 or TRBV12-4 to TRBJ2-1, with 10 bases identical to TRBD1. The J segment lost 9 bases and the V segment lost 2 bases, leaving 10 bases of the junction unmatched. This CDR3 has 16 residues. In DNA form, the CDR3 reads TGTGCCAGCAGTTTAAGGGGACAGGGGCTCCAGGCTGAGCAGTTCTTC. Protein sequence: CASSLRGQGLQAEQFF.

This clonotype was seen repeatedly, ten times or more. This chain uses TRBV27 with TRBJ2-7, with D uncertain. V lost 6 bases and J lost 1, with 4 bases in between. This CDR3 is 11 amino acids long. Looked up from germline, CDR1 is MNHEY and CDR2 is SMNVEV (reference sequence). The CDR3 sequence: CASRRSYEQYF. The CDR3 bases are TGTGCCAGCAGACGATCCTACGAGCAGTACTTC.

The chain uses TRBV4-1 and TRBJ1-6, with D perhaps matching TRBD1 (5 bases). This CDR3 has 14 residues. Deletions cut 0 bases from V and 12 bases from J, with 12 bases between. Looked up from germline, CDR1 is MGHRA and CDR2 is YSYEKL. CDR3 sequence reads: CASSQDRERGPLHF. Here the CDR3 DNA reads TGCGCCAGCAGCCAAGACAGGGAAAGGGGACCCCTCCACTTT.